This TCR beta chain was profiled in a study of PD-L1 blockade in urothelial cancer. Study overall: In the patient group, about 85% of the roughly 30 were males with bladder-origin urothelial cancer. Blood analysis took place 3 weeks (second dose) and 6 weeks after treatment start. Among blood samples, the median T cell count was roughly 150,000. Points from the study as a whole: Clones that were tumor-associated expanded more in the blood of durable-benefit patients at 3 weeks.

Here immunoSEQ multiplex PCR was the method, and the copy in TCRdb shows in-frame clones only, minus some. The data show more than 60,000 clones, about nine tenths seen once. The CDR3 totals 14 residues. The germline CDR1 and CDR2 sequences are SGDLS and YYNGEE. The V gene lost 2 bases and the J gene lost 4 bases, with 9 bases spanning the gap. Only one count was recorded for this clone. Antigen unknown. Time point specified: peripheral blood 6 weeks after treatment start. The chain has TRBV9 and TRBJ1-4; D unresolved. Source: PBMCs, taken around atezolizumab (anti-PD-L1) treatment. This receptor was obtained from a man in his sixties with urothelial cancer. This CDR3 reads CASSVTVNNEKLFF. The CDR3 DNA follows: TGTGCCAGCAGCGTTACAGTGAATAATGAAAAACTGTTTTTT.